This paragraph reports one TCR beta chain. In the study's own analysis: Estimated nucleated cell counts came from reference gene primer amplification. TCRdb's copy holds only in-frame clones and misses some; the assay was immunoSEQ multiplex PCR. For V, J and clone size, that table is used; D and trimming come from the DNA. This repertoire shows tens of thousands of clones, around nine tenths found once; its top ten account for approximately 15%. The CDR3 runs 13 residues. CDR1 is SEHNR and CDR2 is FQNEAQ in the germline V gene (reference sequence). Trimming cost V 5 bases and J 8 bases, with 12 bases left between them. This sample stems from a study of blood T cell repertoires in COVID-19. Study-wide context: Spain, Italy and the United States supplied samples that represented acute and convalescent COVID-19. T cells, B-cell-depleted T cells, or PBMCs provided the cDNA or gDNA that served as material.

The chain couples TRBV7-9 to TRBJ1-4; D is perhaps TRBD1 (6 bases). Sequenced material: peripheral blood. The clonotype comes from a man aged 55 to 70 with active or convalescent COVID-19. The CDR3 reads CASSATGREKLFF. DNA of the CDR3: TGTGCCAGCAGCGCGACAGGTCGGGAAAAACTGTTTTTT.